The 15 T cell receptor beta chains below were found in one sample sequenced in a study of blood T cell repertoires in COVID-19. The table came from immunoSEQ multiplex PCR; TCRdb's copy has only in-frame clones and leaves some out. The sample consists of about 320,000 clones, 80% to 90% of them appearing once. Sequencing was carried out using PBMCs or T cells enriched from blood (not recorded which). These receptor sequences come from a man aged 25 to 45 who had recovered from COVID-19.

The chain has TRBV11-2 and TRBJ2-3; D is perhaps TRBD2 (6 bases). Germline values: CDR1 SGHAT, CDR2 FQNNGV. V shed 0 bases and J shed 6 bases, with 22 bases lying between them. This CDR3 has 18 residues. CDR3 amino acids: CASSLEMRGPPFWDTQYF. CDR3 coding DNA: TGTGCCAGCAGCTTAGAAATGCGGGGACCACCCTTTTGGGATACGCAGTATTTT.

The chain joins TRBV28 to TRBJ2-1, with a weak D call TRBD1 (5 bases). The CDR3 sequence is 16 residues long. With 6 bases removed from V and 0 bases from J, the gap between germline ends came to 15 bases. Germline V lookup: CDR1 MDHEN, CDR2 SYDVKM. In DNA, the CDR3 is TGTGCCAGCAGCCTAGGTACAGGCAACTCCTACAATGAGCAGTTCTTC. This codes for CASSLGTGNSYNEQFF.

The V gene is TRBV5-6, the J gene TRBJ2-7, with D possibly matching TRBD1 (6 bases). Trimming removed 5 bases at V and 4 bases at J, with 16 bases between. The germline V gene encodes CDR1 SGHDT and CDR2 YYEEEE. The CDR3 sequence is 14 residues long. The CDR3 spells CASRGWQGSYEQYF. In nucleotides, the CDR3 is TGTGCCAGCAGAGGTTGGCAGGGGTCATACGAGCAGTACTTC.

This clone was recorded only once. V is TRBV2 and J is TRBJ1-1; D might be TRBD1 (5 bases). V lost 4 bases, J lost 6 bases, and 15 bases lay in between. Looked up from germline, CDR1 is SNHLY and CDR2 is FYNNEI. The length of the CDR3 is 14 residues. CDR3 nucleotide sequence: TGTGCCAGCAGTGTTGTACTTGGAGGGGCTGAAGCTTTCTTT. It is translated as CASSVVLGGAEAFF.

This sequence joins TRBV6-5 and TRBJ1-4; no definite D call. This CDR3 contains 13 residues. Germline CDR1 is MNHEY and CDR2 is SVGAGI. V lost 6 bases to trimming and J lost 3 bases, with 8 bases between them. CDR3 sequence reads: CASSARSNEKLFF. CDR3 bases: TGTGCCAGCAGCGCGAGGTCTAATGAAAAACTGTTTTTT.

The V call is TRBV27, the J call TRBJ2-7, with 9 bases fitting TRBD2. Unmatched junction bases numbered 9, after V lost 2 bases and J lost 4 bases. CDR1 MNHEY and CDR2 SMNVEV come from the germline V gene (reference sequence). The CDR3 spans 16 residues. The CDR3 loop is CASSLGSGGGAYEQYF. The CDR3 DNA is TGTGCCAGCAGTTTAGGGTCCGGCGGGGGGGCTTACGAGCAGTACTTC.

This rearrangement joins TRBV7-9 to TRBJ2-7; D perhaps matches TRBD2 (6 bases). CDR1 SEHNR and CDR2 FQNEAQ come from the germline V gene (reference sequence). This CDR3 comprises 14 residues. The V and J ends lost 8 bases and 2 bases respectively, with 16 bases between them. CDR3 loop: CASFSGETAYEQYF. The CDR3 DNA follows: TGTGCCAGCTTTTCGGGGGAGACCGCCTACGAGCAGTACTTC.

The chain joins TRBV5-4 to TRBJ1-2, with D hard to call. Trimming took off 3 bases at V and 4 bases at J, with 10 bases between the two ends. From germline, CDR1 is SGHNT and CDR2 YYREEE (reference sequence). CDR3 length: 13 residues. The CDR3 sequence: CASSWEKGYGYTF. For the CDR3, the DNA is TGTGCCAGCAGCTGGGAGAAAGGCTATGGCTACACCTTC. Full variable domain (missing parts from reference TRBV5-4 and TRBJ1-2): ETGVTQSPTHLIKTRGQQVTLRCSSQSGHNTVSWYQQALGQGPQFIFQYYREEENGRGNFPPRFSGLQFPNYSSELNVNALELDDSALYLCASSWEKGYGYTFGSGTRLTVV.

Turning to this clone: As the CDR3 is not closed by the conserved phenylalanine or tryptophan, this likely results from a read error. No DNA is shown, since the ends of the CDR3 on it are uncertain; the CDR3 is the one TCRdb lists. J is TRBJ1-2 and V is TRBV5-1; the D segment call TRBD1 is taken from the table without a DNA check. From its first to its last residue, the CDR3 has 8 amino acids. CDR1 and CDR2 from the germline V gene are SGHRS and YFSETQ. CDR3 amino acids: CASSAGPV.

J is TRBJ1-4 and V is TRBV7-9; TRBD1 agrees at 9 bases. This CDR3 has 14 residues. After removal of 5 bases from V and 7 bases from J, the junction contained 5 bases not matched to a gene. The germline V gene encodes CDR1 SEHNR and CDR2 FQNEAQ (reference sequence). CDR3 sequence (DNA): TGTGCCAGCAGCCCGGGACAGGGAGGTGAAAAACTGTTTTTT. It yields the protein CASSPGQGGEKLFF. The full variable domain, rest sourced from reference TRBV7-9 and TRBJ1-4, is DTGVSQNPRHKITKRGQNVTFRCDPISEHNRLYWYRQTLGQGPEFLTYFQNEAQLEKSRLLSDRFSAERPKGSFSTLEIQRTEQGDSAMYLCASSPGQGGEKLFFGSGTQLSVL.

This rearrangement joins TRBV5-4 to TRBJ2-7, with TRBD1 as a possible D gene (5 bases). Germline values: CDR1 SGHNT, CDR2 YYREEE (reference sequence). Trimming removed 5 bases at V and 2 bases at J, with 17 bases between. The CDR3 runs 15 residues. CDR3 residues: CASSRGPEHTYEQYF. The CDR3 DNA is TGTGCCAGCAGTAGGGGCCCGGAGCACACCTACGAGCAGTACTTC.

The J gene is TRBJ1-6, the V gene TRBV12-3 or TRBV12-4; D might be TRBD1 (6 bases). The CDR3 has 13 residues. The V end lost 7 bases, the J end lost 5 bases, and 9 bases lay between the germline ends. CDR3 nucleotides: TGTGCCAGCAATGACAGGAATAATTCACCCCTCCACTTT. Residues: CASNDRNNSPLHF.

The V gene is TRBV5-1, the J gene TRBJ1-6; D gene ambiguous. V lost 1 base to trimming and J lost 0 bases, with 8 bases between them. CDR1 and CDR2 (germline): SGHRS, YFSETQ. The CDR3 is 16 amino acids. The CDR3 loop reads CASSLMVSSYNSPLHF. CDR3 nucleotide sequence: TGCGCCAGCAGCTTGATGGTTAGCTCCTATAATTCACCCCTCCACTTT.

The V call is TRBV7-9, the J call TRBJ1-1, with D maybe TRBD1 (6 bases). V gave up 1 base and J gave up 4 bases, with 13 bases separating them. The CDR3 consists of 15 residues. Germline V gives CDR1 SEHNR, CDR2 FQNEAQ (reference sequence). In DNA, the CDR3 is TGTGCCAGCAGCTTAGGTGCGGGGGCAGGCACTGAAGCTTTCTTT. This gives the protein CASSLGAGAGTEAFF.

The J gene is TRBJ1-6, the V gene TRBV12-3 or TRBV12-4; D is uncertain. The V and J ends lost 2 bases and 9 bases respectively, with 8 bases between them. This CDR3 has 13 amino acids. In nucleotides, the CDR3 is TGTGCCAGCAGTTTACCCCCCGGTTCACCCCTCCACTTT. The encoded protein is CASSLPPGSPLHF.